This T cell receptor beta chain was observed in a study of PD-1 blockade in classical Hodgkin lymphoma. Some clones are missing from TCRdb's copy, which holds only in-frame ones; the method was immunoSEQ multiplex PCR. The sample carries about 97,000 clones, approximately 90% recorded once. This clone is a singleton in its sample. In every patient, relapse followed autologous stem cell transplantation, while exposure to brentuximab vedotin differed. Trimming removed 3 bases at V and 1 base at J, with 10 bases between. Germline CDR1 reads SGDLS; CDR2 reads YYNGEE. This CDR3 has 14 residues. V is TRBV9 and J is TRBJ2-5; TRBD1 or TRBD2 may be the D gene (5 bases each). Sample: peripheral blood mononuclear cells (PBMCs), taken before the second cycle of nivolumab. The sequence came from a human donor with classical Hodgkin lymphoma. The DNA for the CDR3 is TGTGCCAGCAGCGCACGGGGCAGCCAAGAGACCCAGTACTTC. It encodes CASSARGSQETQYF.